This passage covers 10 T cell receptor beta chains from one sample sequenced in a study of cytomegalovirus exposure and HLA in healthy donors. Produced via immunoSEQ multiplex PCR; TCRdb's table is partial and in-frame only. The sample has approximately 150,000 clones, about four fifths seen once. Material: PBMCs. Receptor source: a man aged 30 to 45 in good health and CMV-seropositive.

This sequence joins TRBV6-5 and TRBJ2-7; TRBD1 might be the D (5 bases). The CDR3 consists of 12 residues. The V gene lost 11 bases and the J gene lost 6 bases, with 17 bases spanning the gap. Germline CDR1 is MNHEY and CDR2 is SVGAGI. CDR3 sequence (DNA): TGTGCCCCGACCAACAGGTTTCTCGAGCAGTACTTC. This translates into CAPTNRFLEQYF.

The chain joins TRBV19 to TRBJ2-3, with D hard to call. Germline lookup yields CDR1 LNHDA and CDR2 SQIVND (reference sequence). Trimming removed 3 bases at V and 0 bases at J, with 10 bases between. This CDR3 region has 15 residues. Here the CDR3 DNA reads TGTGCCAGTAGTATTAGAGCCCCTAGCACAGATACGCAGTATTTT. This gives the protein CASSIRAPSTDTQYF.

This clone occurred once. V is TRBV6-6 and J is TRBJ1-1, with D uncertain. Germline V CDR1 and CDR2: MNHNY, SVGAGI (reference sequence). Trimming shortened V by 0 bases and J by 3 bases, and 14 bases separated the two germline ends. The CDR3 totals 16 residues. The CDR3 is CASSYSRGGRDTEAFF. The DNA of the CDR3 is TGTGCCAGCAGTTACTCGAGAGGTGGGAGAGACACTGAAGCTTTCTTT.

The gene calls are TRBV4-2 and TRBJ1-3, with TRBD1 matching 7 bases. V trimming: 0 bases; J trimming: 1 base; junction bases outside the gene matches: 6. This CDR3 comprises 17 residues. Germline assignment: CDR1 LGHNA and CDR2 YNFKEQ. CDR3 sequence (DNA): TGTGCCAGCAGCCAAGACTGGGGACAGTTTTCTGGAAACACCATATATTTT. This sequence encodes CASSQDWGQFSGNTIYF.

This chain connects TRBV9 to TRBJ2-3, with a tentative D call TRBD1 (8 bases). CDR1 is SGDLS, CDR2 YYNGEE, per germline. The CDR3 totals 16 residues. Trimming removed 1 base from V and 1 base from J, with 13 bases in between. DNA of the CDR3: TGTGCCAGCAGCGTAACAGGGGGGGCCGGCACAGATACGCAGTATTTT. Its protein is CASSVTGGAGTDTQYF.

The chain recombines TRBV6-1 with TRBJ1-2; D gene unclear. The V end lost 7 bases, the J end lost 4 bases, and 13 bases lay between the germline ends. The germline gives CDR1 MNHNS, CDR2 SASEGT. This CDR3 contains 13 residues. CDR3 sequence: CASIGVWSYGYTF. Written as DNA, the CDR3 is TGTGCCAGCATCGGGGTTTGGAGCTATGGCTACACCTTC.

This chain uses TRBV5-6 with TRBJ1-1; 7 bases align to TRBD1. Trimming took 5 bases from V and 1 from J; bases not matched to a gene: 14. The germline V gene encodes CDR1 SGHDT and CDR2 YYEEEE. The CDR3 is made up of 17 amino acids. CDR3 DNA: TGTGCCAGCAGAGTCGACCCCGGGACAGACCGGAACACTGAAGCTTTCTTT. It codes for CASRVDPGTDRNTEAFF.

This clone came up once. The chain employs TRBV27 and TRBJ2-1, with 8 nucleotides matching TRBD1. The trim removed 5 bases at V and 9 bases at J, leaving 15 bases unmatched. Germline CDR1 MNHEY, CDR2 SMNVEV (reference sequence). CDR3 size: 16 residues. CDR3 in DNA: TGTGCCAGCAGTACTCAGGGGGCGCGGTACATGGGTGAGCAGTTCTTC. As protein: CASSTQGARYMGEQFF.

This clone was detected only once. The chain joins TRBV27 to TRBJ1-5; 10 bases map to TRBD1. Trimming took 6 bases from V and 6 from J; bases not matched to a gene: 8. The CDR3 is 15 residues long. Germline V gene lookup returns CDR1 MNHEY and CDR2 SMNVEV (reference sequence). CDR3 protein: CASRVGQGQGQPQHF. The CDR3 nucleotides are TGTGCCAGCAGAGTGGGACAGGGGCAGGGTCAGCCCCAGCATTTT.

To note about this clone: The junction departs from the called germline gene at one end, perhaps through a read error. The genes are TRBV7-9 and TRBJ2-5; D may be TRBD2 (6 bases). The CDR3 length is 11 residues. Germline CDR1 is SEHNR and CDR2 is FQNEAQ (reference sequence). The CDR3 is CASSVVEGLHF. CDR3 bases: TGTGCCAGCAGCGTAGTAGAGGGACTCCACTTC.